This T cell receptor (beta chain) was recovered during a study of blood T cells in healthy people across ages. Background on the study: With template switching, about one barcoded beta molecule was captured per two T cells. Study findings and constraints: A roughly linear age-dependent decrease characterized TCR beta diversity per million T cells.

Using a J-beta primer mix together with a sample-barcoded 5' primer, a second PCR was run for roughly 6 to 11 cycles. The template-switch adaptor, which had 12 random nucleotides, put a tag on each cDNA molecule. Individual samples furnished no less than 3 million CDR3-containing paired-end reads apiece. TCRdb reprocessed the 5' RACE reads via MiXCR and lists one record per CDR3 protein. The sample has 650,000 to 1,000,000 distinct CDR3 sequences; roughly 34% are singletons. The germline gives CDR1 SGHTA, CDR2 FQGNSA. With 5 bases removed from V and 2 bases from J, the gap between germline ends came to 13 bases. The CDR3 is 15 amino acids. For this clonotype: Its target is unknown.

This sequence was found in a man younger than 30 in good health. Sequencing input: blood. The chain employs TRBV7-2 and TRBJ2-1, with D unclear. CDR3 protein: CASSPSVIAYNEQFF. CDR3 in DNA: TGTGCCAGCAGCCCCAGTGTTATTGCCTACAATGAGCAGTTCTTC.